Sequencing of this T cell receptor (beta chain) was carried out in a study of shared clonotypes between healthy human individuals (dated by TCRdb to 2018 to 2021). For the study in its entirety: The cohort comprised a couple of women and a few men aged 18 to 49 years. For each donor, CD4 naive and CD4 memory were each run on three plates, CD8 naive on two plates, and CD8 memory on one plate. Blood TCR repertoires of a handful of healthy adults were deeply sequenced to estimate repertoire size and the extent of clonotype sharing between individuals. Different laboratories and diverse techniques were used to prepare libraries and sequence TCR repertoires, to increase sequencing depth and limit assay-specific biases. Each donor's leukapheresis produced roughly between roughly 0.9 and 8.9 billion PBMCs.

Via the germline V gene, CDR1 is MGHRA and CDR2 YSYEKL. Measured from the cysteine to the phenylalanine, the CDR3 is 18 residues long. Just the 54-base CDR3 DNA is kept, in frame starting at base 1. The V end gives up 4 bases and the J end 4 bases, leaving 12 bases in the junction not matched to a gene. Concerning this clone: The specificity of this receptor is unknown. No base-level quality is on record; no much larger clone is a single base apart.

TCR CDR3 regions were amplified from genomic DNA by multiplex PCR using the deep immunoSEQ assay. Genomic DNA extracted from each cell subset was distributed evenly over all wells of several immunoSEQ 96-well plates, and each plate served as one replicate. For sorted subsets, about 220 ng of genomic DNA, equivalent to some 30,000 T cell genomes, went into each replicate PCR. Purified libraries were measured with a Qubit 3.0 fluorometer, size-checked on a Bioanalyzer 2100, and measured again with the KAPA Library Quantification kit. Each immunoSEQ 96-well plate was sequenced on its own single-read 150-cycle Illumina NextSeq 550 flow cell. In the original analysis: Because the immunoSEQ output held only junctional sequences and lacked quality scores, the filtering could not match the filtering applied to full-length reads. To assign V/J genes and CDR3, sequences were annotated using PyIR, a Python wrapper for IgBLAST v1.9, with IMGT germline references. Any read was removed if the V/J assignment was weak (E-value above 1e-6), the CDR3 was missing, or the read contained stop codons, out-of-frame junctions, or ambiguous translated residues. V3J clonotypes were defined as sequences sharing the same inferred V gene, J gene, and CDR3 amino acid sequence. The percentage overlap between two repertoires was calculated by dividing the number of shared unique clonotypes by the size of the smaller repertoire. RTK rarefaction, the Chao1 estimator, and Recon v2.1 estimates of unobserved clonotypes were used to assess repertoire richness. Generation probabilities for all TCRbeta clonotypes obtained by the gDNA method from a handful of donors were computed using OLGA. TCRdb provides this immuneACCESS table in a form limited to in-frame rearrangements. Some clones are lacking; in checked studies, under half of them reflect an unresolved V gene, and why the rest are absent is not known. V, J and clone size are those of that table, while D and trimming were read from the DNA. The sample data list approximately 1.9 million clones, and around 93% of these were observed just once. The ten largest make up approximately 1.7% of the sample.

General findings and caveats noted by the study authors: Incomplete sequencing was indicated by rarefaction of sorted-subset datasets, despite the large sequencing depth. Naive subsets generally had larger estimated clonotype richness than memory subsets did. Sampling was restricted to blood, and TCR repertoires in tissue are likely to differ from TCR repertoires in blood. Across four donors, about 5% of naive CD4, approximately 4% of naive CD8, about 2% of memory CD4, and over 0.35% of memory CD8 clonotypes were shared. Pairwise subsampling indicated that sequencing depth was expected to affect the degree of clonotype sharing among donors. The genetic and exposure-history diversity represented was limited by the small number of donors. Compared with non-shared clonotypes, the clonotypes found in all four sorted-subset donors had higher generation probabilities.

For the CD8 naive samples, CD45RO-negative cells were positively selected for CCR7, yielding a CD45RA+CCR7+ population from which TemRA cells were excluded. Donors were healthy HIV-negative adults with no recently reported acute infections or vaccinations. All donors were Caucasian adults living in Nashville, Tennessee, USA. Blood was collected by leukapheresis, and PBMCs were isolated by Ficoll-Histopaque density gradient centrifugation and then cryopreserved in liquid nitrogen vapor phase. Analytical flow cytometry was used to check the purity and quantity of each magnetically sorted T cell population. Each sorted fraction had its genomic DNA isolated and then quantified by UV absorbance on a Nanodrop 2000c.

The chain couples TRBV4-1 to TRBJ2-6; TRBD2 matches 8 bases in the middle. The sequenced sample was naive CD8+ T cells from PBMCs. The sample's cell subset or site label, in plain terms: CD45RA+CCR7+. The source is a man aged 18-30 years in good health. Some clones in this sample may be carry-over from other donors' samples. The CDR3 amino acid sequence is: CASSPSRRGLGGANVLTF. The bases read TGCGCCAGCAGCCCCAGCCGTCGGGGACTAGGCGGGGCCAACGTCCTGACTTTC.